One sample yielded the 14 T cell receptor beta chains listed below, sequenced in a study of blood T cell repertoires in COVID-19. This table comes from immunoSEQ multiplex PCR, and its TCRdb copy is limited to in-frame clones, with some not included. The sample comprises about 330,000 clones, 87% of which are singletons, and about 5.2% rests with the top ten. Sequencing input: PBMCs or T cells enriched from blood (not recorded which). Source of these receptors: a woman between 25 and 40 years old who had recovered from COVID-19.

As concerns this clone: Distinct nucleotide sequences in the sample also encode this CDR3. The chain combines TRBV11-3 with TRBJ2-7, with 7 bases identical to TRBD1. Germline V gene data show CDR1 as SGHNT and CDR2 as YENEEA. V was clipped by 5 bases and J by 5 bases; unmatched bases: 6. CDR3 length: 13 amino acids. CDR3 sequence reads: CASSPGTAHEQYF. As DNA, the CDR3 is TGTGCCAGCAGCCCGGGGACAGCCCACGAGCAGTACTTC.

The rearrangement uses TRBV4-3 and TRBJ1-2, with D possibly matching TRBD1 (6 bases). V was trimmed by 0 bases and J by 2 bases, leaving 10 bases between them. The CDR3 runs 15 residues. The germline CDR1 and CDR2 sequences are LGHNA and YSLEER. CDR3 amino acids: CASSQDRGPNYGYTF. The DNA for the CDR3 is TGCGCCAGCAGCCAAGACAGGGGACCCAACTATGGCTACACCTTC.

The sample holds a few counts of this clone. The chain recombines TRBV4-2 with TRBJ1-6; TRBD1 agrees at 7 bases. From germline, CDR1 is LGHNA and CDR2 YNFKEQ. V dropped 5 bases and J dropped 9; count of bases not matched to a gene: 10. CDR3 length: 15 residues. The CDR3 DNA follows: TGTGCCAGCAGCGAGGGGACAGACGAAACTTCACCCCTCCACTTT. As protein: CASSEGTDETSPLHF.

This rearrangement joins TRBV3-1 (or the pseudogene TRBV3-2) to TRBJ1-5; no reliable D call. Germline loops: CDR1 LGHDT, CDR2 YNNKEL (reference sequence). Trimming pared 4 bases from V and 0 bases from J, leaving 7 bases between. The CDR3 loop spans 14 amino acids. CDR3 protein: CASSREYSNQPQHF. In nucleotides, the CDR3 is TGTGCCAGCAGCCGAGAGTATAGCAATCAGCCCCAGCATTTT.

The chain employs TRBV4-2 and TRBJ1-1, with unresolved D. The length of the CDR3 is 14 residues. V lost 0 bases and J lost 2, with 7 bases in between. The germline V gene encodes CDR1 LGHNA and CDR2 YNFKEQ. The CDR3 protein is CASSQEGANTEAFF. DNA of the CDR3: TGTGCCAGCAGCCAAGAGGGAGCTAACACTGAAGCTTTCTTT.

The rearrangement joins TRBV9 to TRBJ2-2; 7 bases fit TRBD1. The CDR3 consists of 15 residues. V was pared by 4 bases and J by 7 bases, with 10 bases of the junction left unmatched. Germline values: CDR1 SGDLS, CDR2 YYNGEE. The CDR3 DNA follows: TGTGCCAGCAGCTCCCGACAGGGATGGGACGGGGAGCTGTTTTTT. Protein: CASSSRQGWDGELFF.

This chain connects TRBV15 to TRBJ2-5; 13 bases match TRBD2. The V and J ends lost 1 base and 1 base, in that order; junction bases with no gene match: 6. The CDR3 loop spans 18 amino acids. CDR1 LNHNV and CDR2 YYDKDF come from the germline V gene (reference sequence). The CDR3 is CATSRGGTSGALQETQYF. The DNA of the CDR3 is TGTGCCACCAGCAGAGGTGGGACTAGCGGGGCCCTCCAAGAGACCCAGTACTTC. Supplemented by reference TRBV15 and TRBJ2-5, the full variable domain reads DAMVIQNPRYQVTQFGKPVTLSCSQTLNHNVMYWYQQKSSQAPKLLFHYYDKDFNNEADTPDNFQSRRPNTSFCFLDIRSPGLGDTAMYLCATSRGGTSGALQETQYFGPGTRLLVL.

The rearrangement links TRBV3-1 (or the pseudogene TRBV3-2) to TRBJ2-4, with a possible D match to TRBD2 (5 bases). Trimming took off 1 base at V and 7 bases at J, with 11 bases between the two ends. There are 14 residues in the CDR3. The V gene's germline CDR1 is LGHDT and CDR2 YNNKEL (reference sequence). DNA of the CDR3: TGTGCCAGCAGCCAAGGGTCGAGGGTGAACATTCAGTACTTC. It specifies CASSQGSRVNIQYF.

The V gene is TRBV9, the J gene TRBJ1-1; 7 bases match TRBD1. This CDR3 contains 16 residues. Germline V gene data show CDR1 as SGDLS and CDR2 as YYNGEE. The junction had 10 bases not matched to a gene; V was cut back by 3 bases and J by 2 bases. The CDR3 loop is CASSAPPEGANTEAFF. Here the CDR3 DNA reads TGTGCCAGCAGCGCCCCCCCGGAGGGGGCTAACACTGAAGCTTTCTTT. The whole variable domain, filled in from reference TRBV9 and TRBJ1-1, reads DSGVTQTPKHLITATGQRVTLRCSPRSGDLSVYWYQQSLDQGLQFLIQYYNGEERAKGNILERFSAQQFPDLHSELNLSSLELGDSALYFCASSAPPEGANTEAFFGQGTRLTVV.

There are a few counts of this clone. The chain uses TRBV5-5 and TRBJ2-6; TRBD2 matches 11 bases. CDR1 is SGHKS, CDR2 YYEKEE, per germline (reference sequence). The CDR3 runs 18 residues. The V gene end was trimmed by 4 bases and the J gene end by 0 bases; junction bases not matched to a gene: 6. The CDR3 spells CASSGGLAAFSGANVLTF. For the CDR3, the DNA is TGTGCCAGCAGCGGGGGACTAGCGGCCTTCTCTGGGGCCAACGTCCTGACTTTC. The full variable domain, in which reference TRBV5-5 and TRBJ2-6 provide the parts outside the CDR3, is DAGVTQSPTHLIKTRGQQVTLRCSPISGHKSVSWYQQVLGQGPQFIFQYYEKEERGRGNFPDRFSARQFPNYSSELNVNALLLGDSALYLCASSGGLAAFSGANVLTFGAGSRLTVL.

The V gene is TRBV6-1, the J gene TRBJ1-2; D unresolved. This CDR3 comprises 13 residues. Trimming stripped 0 bases from V and 8 bases from J, with 10 bases between. Germline V gene data show CDR1 as MNHNS and CDR2 as SASEGT. CDR3: CASSEAAWQGYTF. In DNA form, the CDR3 reads TGTGCCAGCAGTGAAGCAGCGTGGCAGGGCTACACCTTC.

The chain joins TRBV24-1 to TRBJ2-3; 10 bases line up with TRBD1. V was clipped by 7 bases and J by 5 bases; unmatched bases: 11. This CDR3 is 16 amino acids long. Germline loops: CDR1 KGHDR, CDR2 SFDVKD. In nucleotides, the CDR3 is TGTGCCACCAGCAAGTCCGGGACAGGGGTCCAAGATACGCAGTATTTT. Translated, it gives CATSKSGTGVQDTQYF.

The CDR3 sequence: CASSQGGGTGRENTEAFF. The DNA of the CDR3 is TGTGCCAGCAGCCAAGGAGGGGGGACAGGACGGGAAAACACTGAAGCTTTCTTT. The chain couples TRBV14 to TRBJ1-1; TRBD1 matches 8 bases. Germline V lookup: CDR1 SGHDN, CDR2 FVKESK. This CDR3 has 18 amino acids. Trimming cost V 1 base and J 2 bases; bases outside gene matches: 12.

This clone was counted a single time. The chain employs TRBV6-2 or TRBV6-3 and TRBJ2-5; 10 bases align to TRBD2. The CDR3 consists of 18 residues. V was clipped by 0 bases and J by 5 bases; unmatched bases: 12. The germline V gene has CDR1 MNHEY and CDR2 SVGEGT. The CDR3 spells CASSYSMASGGPWETQYF. The CDR3 coding sequence is TGTGCCAGCAGTTACTCGATGGCTAGCGGGGGACCCTGGGAGACCCAGTACTTC.